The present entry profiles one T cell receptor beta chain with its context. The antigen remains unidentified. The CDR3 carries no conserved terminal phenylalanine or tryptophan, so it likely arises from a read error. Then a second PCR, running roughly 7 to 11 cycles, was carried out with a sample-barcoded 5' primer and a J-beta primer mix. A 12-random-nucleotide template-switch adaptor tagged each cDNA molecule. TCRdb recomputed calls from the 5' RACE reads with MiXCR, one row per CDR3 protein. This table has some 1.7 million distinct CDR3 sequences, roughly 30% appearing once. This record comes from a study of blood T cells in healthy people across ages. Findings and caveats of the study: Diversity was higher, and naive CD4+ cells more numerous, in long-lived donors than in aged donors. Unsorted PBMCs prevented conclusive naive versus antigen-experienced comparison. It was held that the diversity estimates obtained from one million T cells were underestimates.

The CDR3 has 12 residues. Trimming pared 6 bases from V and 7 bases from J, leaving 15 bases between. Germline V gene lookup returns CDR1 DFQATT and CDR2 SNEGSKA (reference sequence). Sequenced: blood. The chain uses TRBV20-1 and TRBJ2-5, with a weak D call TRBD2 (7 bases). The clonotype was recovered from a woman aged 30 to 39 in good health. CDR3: CSAHQGRGTQYL. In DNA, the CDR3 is TGCAGTGCCCACCAGGGGAGGGGGACCCAGTACCTC.